Each of the 31 T cell receptor beta chains below was sequenced from the same sample in a study of T cell repertoires in cytomegalovirus infection. TCRdb analysed the reads with MiXCR anew, one entry per CDR3 protein. The sample lists roughly 230,000 distinct CDR3 sequences, around 15% occurring once. The sequencing input was CD8+ T cells from PBMCs. The receptors here all came from a human donor in good health (CMV status not recorded). Some clones in this sample may be carry-over from other donors' samples.

This clonotype showed up many times. The chain has TRBV5-1 and TRBJ2-3; no clear D. Germline V gene lookup returns CDR1 SGHRS and CDR2 YFSETQ. Trimming left V 3 bases short and J 0 bases short, with 14 bases between. This CDR3 has 16 amino acids. The CDR3 nucleotides read TGCGCCAGCAGCTCATTCGGACGGTCCAGCACAGATACGCAGTATTTT. Translating gives CASSSFGRSSTDTQYF.

The table lists this clonotype with a few counts. This chain uses TRBV6-2 or TRBV6-3 with TRBJ2-7; possible D gene TRBD2, 6 bases. Trimming took off 6 bases at V and 1 base at J, with 19 bases between the two ends. The germline gives CDR1 MNHEY, CDR2 SVGEGT. The CDR3 has 16 amino acids. This CDR3 reads CASRPVRDLDSYEQYF. Written as DNA, the CDR3 is TGTGCCAGCAGACCCGTGCGGGACCTCGATTCCTACGAGCAGTACTTC.

This clonotype turned up a few times. J is TRBJ2-5 and V is TRBV4-2; 10 bases map to TRBD2. Per germline, CDR1 LGHNA and CDR2 YNFKEQ. V dropped 5 bases and J dropped 6; count of bases not matched to a gene: 9. CDR3 length: 15 residues. CDR3 bases: TGTGCCAGCAGCGGCACTAGCGGGGCCCCCAAGACCCAGTACTTC. Protein product: CASSGTSGAPKTQYF.

The rearrangement joins TRBV7-9 to TRBJ2-7; TRBD1 matches 7 bases. Losses at the gene ends were 5 bases for V and 3 bases for J; bases not matched to a gene: 7. The CDR3 is 14 residues long. Germline V gene sequence: CDR1 SEHNR, CDR2 FQNEAQ (reference sequence). CDR3 in amino acids: CASSSRQGYYEQYF. CDR3 nucleotides: TGTGCCAGCAGCAGCCGACAGGGCTACTACGAGCAGTACTTC.

Ten or more counts support this clonotype. The chain combines TRBV14 with TRBJ1-1; D unclear. The CDR3 length is 16 residues. The V gene lost 1 base and the J gene lost 7 bases, with 19 bases spanning the gap. Germline-derived CDR1 and CDR2 are SGHDN and FVKESK. CDR3 loop: CASSQASGSRAFEAFF. For the CDR3, the DNA is TGTGCCAGCAGCCAAGCGTCGGGCAGTCGAGCCTTTGAAGCTTTCTTT.

Concerning this clonotype itself: Given a much more abundant clone one base away, this may be a read error. This sequence joins TRBV7-2 and TRBJ1-1, with D perhaps matching TRBD1 (6 bases). Trimming removed 5 bases from V and 6 bases from J, with 16 bases in between. The CDR3 has 14 amino acids. The V gene's germline CDR1 is SGHTA and CDR2 FQGNSA. The CDR3 DNA is TGTGCCAGCAGCATATGGGGGGCGTCCGCTGAAGCTTTCTTT. It codes for CASSIWGASAEAFF.

The chain is built from TRBV2 and TRBJ2-2, with 9 bases fitting TRBD2. V lost 7 bases, J lost 7 bases, and 10 bases stayed unmatched. The CDR3 is 15 amino acids. The germline V gene encodes CDR1 SNHLY and CDR2 FYNNEI. The CDR3 loop is CASKGLAGSVGELFF. In nucleotides, the CDR3 is TGTGCCAGCAAGGGTCTAGCGGGGTCGGTCGGGGAGCTGTTTTTT.

This clonotype has a handful of counts. The chain employs TRBV4-1 and TRBJ1-5, with 9 bases fitting TRBD1. The CDR3 contains 17 residues. V shed 1 base and J 4 bases; nucleotides not matched to a gene: 8. Germline loops: CDR1 MGHRA, CDR2 YSYEKL. CDR3 in amino acids: CASSQGPGTGINQPQHF. CDR3 nucleotides: TGCGCCAGCAGCCAAGGCCCCGGGACAGGGATTAATCAGCCCCAGCATTTT.

The genes are TRBV20-1 and TRBJ2-1, with 9 bases that match TRBD1. The CDR3 is 17 amino acids. V lost 7 bases, J lost 0 bases, and 13 bases stayed unmatched. Per the germline V gene, CDR1 is DFQATT and CDR2 is SNEGSKA (reference sequence). CDR3 residues: CSGKQPGQGNSYNEQFF. The CDR3 DNA reads as TGCAGTGGCAAACAACCGGGACAGGGAAACTCCTACAATGAGCAGTTCTTC.

The chain combines TRBV6-6 with TRBJ1-2, with D perhaps matching TRBD1 (5 bases). The ends were cut back, 2 bases at V and 1 base at J, with 5 bases in the middle. Germline V lookup: CDR1 MNHNY, CDR2 SVGAGI (reference sequence). The CDR3 sequence is 13 residues long. This CDR3 is CASSYDSNYGYTF. The CDR3 DNA follows: TGTGCCAGCAGTTACGACAGTAACTATGGCTACACCTTC.

This sequence joins TRBV6-2 or TRBV6-3 and TRBJ2-7, with D possibly called TRBD1 or TRBD2 (5 bases each). Germline V gene data show CDR1 as MNHEY and CDR2 as SVGEGT. The CDR3 contains 11 residues. Trimming left V 8 bases short and J 3 bases short, with 8 bases between. The CDR3 coding sequence is TGTGCCAGCGGGGGATACTACGAGCAGTACTTC. Protein product: CASGGYYEQYF.

There are many counts of this clonotype. V and J are TRBV12-3 or TRBV12-4 and TRBJ2-1; D is perhaps TRBD1 (5 bases). The length of the CDR3 is 14 residues. The ends were cut back, 3 bases at V and 8 bases at J, with 14 bases in the middle. As DNA, the CDR3 is TGTGCCAGCAGTTTGACGACAGTTAACTATGAGCAGTTCTTC. This translates into CASSLTTVNYEQFF.

This clonotype was picked up many times. The chain combines TRBV7-2 with TRBJ1-2, with D uncertain. Germline values: CDR1 SGHTA, CDR2 FQGNSA. The CDR3 runs 13 residues. V was trimmed by 0 bases and J by 4 bases, leaving 6 bases between them. The CDR3 region is CASSLANVYGYTF. In DNA, the CDR3 is TGTGCCAGCAGCTTAGCGAATGTCTATGGCTACACCTTC.

This clonotype occurred many times. The rearrangement joins TRBV11-2 to TRBJ2-3; the D is unclear. Trimming took off 1 base at V and 2 bases at J, with 13 bases between the two ends. This CDR3 is built from 16 residues. CDR1 is SGHAT and CDR2 is FQNNGV in the germline V gene. As DNA, the CDR3 is TGTGCCAGCAGCTTAGGCCCCAGCGCCTACACAGATACGCAGTATTTT. It translates to CASSLGPSAYTDTQYF.

V gene TRBV29-1 combines with J gene TRBJ2-3, with 13 bases matching TRBD2. V dropped 7 bases and J dropped 2; count of bases not matched to a gene: 3. The CDR3 length is 14 residues. Germline V gives CDR1 SQVTM, CDR2 ANQGSEA. As DNA, the CDR3 is TGCAGCGAGACTAGCGGGGGGACCACAGATACGCAGTATTTT. Protein: CSETSGGTTDTQYF.

This clonotype was counted only a few times. The chain has TRBV4-1 and TRBJ1-2; a weak D match, TRBD1 (6 bases). This CDR3 has 15 residues. With 4 bases removed from V and 0 bases from J, the gap between germline ends came to 12 bases. Germline CDR1 reads MGHRA; CDR2 reads YSYEKL. CDR3 nucleotides: TGCGCCAGCAGCCCCGGGACACAGACTAACTATGGCTACACCTTC. It is translated as CASSPGTQTNYGYTF.

This clonotype was seen a handful of times. The chain joins TRBV28 to TRBJ2-7; 7 nucleotides agree with TRBD1. The germline gives CDR1 MDHEN, CDR2 SYDVKM. The CDR3 has 14 residues. Trimming cost V 3 bases and J 4 bases; bases outside gene matches: 6. The CDR3 DNA is TGTGCCAGCAGTTTGCCGGCAGGGGGTTACGAGCAGTACTTC. Its protein is CASSLPAGGYEQYF.

The chain combines TRBV27 with TRBJ1-1; D is possibly TRBD1 (5 bases). Germline lookup yields CDR1 MNHEY and CDR2 SMNVEV (reference sequence). This CDR3 region has 13 residues. The ends were cut back, 5 bases at V and 5 bases at J, with 12 bases in the middle. CDR3 region: CASSRGFGTEAFF. In DNA form, the CDR3 reads TGTGCCAGCAGTAGGGGTTTCGGAACTGAAGCTTTCTTT.

This clonotype turned up a few times. The chain has TRBV3-1 and TRBJ2-1, with TRBD2 matching over 12 bases. This CDR3 region has 17 residues. Germline V lookup: CDR1 LGHDT, CDR2 YNNKEL (reference sequence). The junction had 10 bases not matched to a gene; V was cut back by 6 bases and J by 4 bases. The CDR3 loop is CASRGLAGDRVYNEQFF. CDR3 DNA: TGTGCCAGCAGGGGACTAGCGGGCGATAGAGTTTACAATGAGCAGTTCTTC.

The rearrangement uses TRBV7-4 and TRBJ1-6; the D is unclear. CDR3 length: 14 amino acids. Germline CDR1 and CDR2: SGHVT and SQSDAQ. Trimming took off 3 bases at V and 5 bases at J, with 8 bases between the two ends. Written as DNA, the CDR3 is TGTGCCAGCAGCTTCAAGTGGGATAATTCACCCCTCCACTTT. This gives the protein CASSFKWDNSPLHF.

The J gene is TRBJ1-1, the V gene TRBV5-6, with TRBD1 identical over 7 bases. Per germline, CDR1 SGHDT and CDR2 YYEEEE. V trimming: 3 bases; J trimming: 1 base; junction bases outside the gene matches: 3. The CDR3 length is 14 residues. Here the CDR3 reads CASSWWDRNTEAFF. CDR3 nucleotides: TGTGCCAGCAGCTGGTGGGACAGGAACACTGAAGCTTTCTTT.

The genes are TRBV19 and TRBJ1-5; 8 nucleotides align to TRBD1. The V gene end was trimmed by 4 bases and the J gene end by 3 bases; junction bases not matched to a gene: 8. The germline CDR1 and CDR2 sequences are LNHDA and SQIVND (reference sequence). The CDR3 has 16 amino acids. CDR3 nucleotides: TGTGCCAGTAGTACTCCGGACAGGGTTGACAATCAGCCCCAGCATTTT. Translated, it gives CASSTPDRVDNQPQHF.

J is TRBJ2-1 and V is TRBV3-1; TRBD2 matches at 12 bases. CDR3 size: 16 residues. Germline CDR1 LGHDT, CDR2 YNNKEL (reference sequence). Losses at the gene ends were 4 bases for V and 10 bases for J; bases not matched to a gene: 11. The CDR3 loop is CASSPEASGGAGEQFF. The CDR3 coding sequence is TGTGCCAGCAGCCCCGAGGCTAGCGGGGGGGCCGGCGAGCAGTTCTTC.

This chain connects TRBV5-5 to TRBJ2-7, with D perhaps TRBD2 (6 bases). There are 15 residues in the CDR3. Trimming stripped 4 bases from V and 6 bases from J, with 20 bases between. The V gene's germline CDR1 is SGHKS and CDR2 YYEKEE (reference sequence). CDR3 loop: CASSPPVASAGEQYF. CDR3 nucleotide sequence: TGTGCCAGCAGCCCTCCCGTGGCTAGCGCTGGCGAGCAGTACTTC.

The genes are TRBV10-3 and TRBJ1-5; D is ambiguous. The CDR3 has 15 amino acids. The ends were cut back, 1 base at V and 4 bases at J, with 11 bases in the middle. The germline gives CDR1 ENHRY, CDR2 SYGVKD. CDR3 coding DNA: TGTGCCATCAGTGAGTGGGCAGCGGAGAATCAGCCCCAGCATTTT. Translation gives CAISEWAAENQPQHF.

This clonotype has a handful of counts. The chain uses TRBV6-4 and TRBJ2-1, with 7 positions matching TRBD2. This CDR3 spans 15 amino acids. Trimming cost V 6 bases and J 6 bases; bases outside gene matches: 11. The germline V gene encodes CDR1 MRHNA and CDR2 SNTAGT. The CDR3: CASSNTSDLSNEQFF. CDR3 in DNA: TGTGCCAGCAGCAATACTAGCGACCTGTCCAATGAGCAGTTCTTC.

This sequence joins TRBV29-1 and TRBJ2-6; 9 positions agree with TRBD1. From germline, CDR1 is SQVTM and CDR2 ANQGSEA. V trimming: 4 bases; J trimming: 0 bases; junction bases outside the gene matches: 7. This CDR3 has 17 residues. CDR3 region: CSVGDRGSPSGANVLTF. DNA for the CDR3: TGCAGCGTTGGAGACAGGGGGAGTCCCTCTGGGGCCAACGTCCTGACTTTC.

The chain uses TRBV6-1 and TRBJ2-1; weak D call: TRBD1 (5 bases). Germline CDR1 MNHNS, CDR2 SASEGT. The V end was cut by 7 bases, the J end by 8 bases, with 12 bases between. This CDR3 region has 12 residues. As DNA, the CDR3 is TGTGCCAGCACAGGGTGGATCGATGAGCAGTTCTTC. Translated, it gives CASTGWIDEQFF.

This clonotype has a handful of counts. The chain joins TRBV29-1 to TRBJ2-7, with 8 bases lining up with TRBD1. Germline CDR1 and CDR2: SQVTM and ANQGSEA. Losses at the gene ends were 3 bases for V and 5 bases for J; bases not matched to a gene: 6. The CDR3 runs 13 residues. Here the CDR3 reads CSVDDRGGHEQYF. The CDR3, as DNA: TGCAGCGTTGATGACAGGGGAGGCCACGAGCAGTACTTC.

This chain uses TRBV7-3 with TRBJ2-6; D is unclear. Germline V gene lookup returns CDR1 SGHTA and CDR2 FQGTGA. Between the trimmed V and J ends, which lost 4 bases and 0 bases, there was a span of 4 bases. There are 14 residues in the CDR3. As DNA, the CDR3 is TGTGCCAGCAGCTGGAACTCTGGGGCCAACGTCCTGACTTTC. Translated, it gives CASSWNSGANVLTF.

The chain carries TRBV3-1 and TRBJ1-1; D is ambiguous. With 0 bases removed from V and 2 bases from J, the gap between germline ends came to 10 bases. This CDR3 has 15 amino acids. Looked up from germline, CDR1 is LGHDT and CDR2 is YNNKEL (reference sequence). The CDR3 is CASSQDYGGNTEAFF. The CDR3 DNA is TGTGCCAGCAGCCAAGATTACGGCGGAAACACTGAAGCTTTCTTT.